This T cell receptor (beta chain) was sequenced during a study of T cells in Graves' hyperthyroidism and ophthalmopathy. General study findings and limits: Ophthalmopathy was model-predicted a median about 7.1 months pre-onset. A model built on 13 V-J features separated ophthalmopathy from stable hyperthyroidism. Blood also contained most expanded thyroid clonotypes above 0.001.

This clonotype has more than one count but fewer than ten. The antigen is undetermined. A patient was excluded if there was uncontrolled infection, other autoimmune disease, pregnancy or lactation. Using RNA transcripts as the source, TCR beta CDR3 regions were amplified. The primer set for the first-round RT-PCR of the TCR CDR3 was HTBI. TCRdb independently ran MiXCR on the multiplex PCR reads; one entry per CDR3 protein. This table has about 500,000 distinct CDR3 sequences, 40% to 55% appearing once. This CDR3 has 15 residues. Germline V gene data show CDR1 as MNHNS and CDR2 as SASEGT. V was cut by 5 bases and J by 5 bases, with 18 bases left in between.

The clonotype was recovered from an adult woman with Graves' disease, either hyperthyroidism or ophthalmopathy (not recorded which). Sequencing was performed on peripheral blood or thyroid tissue (not recorded which). The rearrangement links TRBV6-1 to TRBJ2-5; D ambiguous. CDR3 sequence: CASSYGGPLGETQYF. In DNA form, the CDR3 reads TGTGCCAGCAGTTACGGTGGACCGCTAGGGGAGACCCAGTACTTC.